This T cell receptor (beta chain) originates from a study of blood T cell repertoires in COVID-19. Study-wide context: T cells, B-cell-depleted T cells, or PBMCs supplied cDNA or gDNA.

This clone showed up just a few times. The authors' processing: From reference gene primer amplification, estimates of nucleated cell counts were derived. Profiling relied on immunoSEQ multiplex PCR, and the TCRdb table lists in-frame clones only, not all of them. The V and J calls and clone size are taken from that table; D and trimming were inferred from the DNA. The sample holds 130,000 or so clones; more than 60% are singletons and the top ten take roughly 15%. CDR1 and CDR2 (germline): SGHRS, YFSETQ. Trimming at V came to 0 bases and at J to 3 bases, leaving 4 bases not matched to a gene. This CDR3 has 16 amino acids.

This TCR derives from a man aged 50 to 59 with acute or convalescent COVID-19. The sequenced material came from peripheral blood. The J gene is TRBJ2-1, the V gene TRBV5-1, with 9 bases matching TRBD1. The CDR3, as DNA: TGCGCCAGCAGCTTGGCCGCGGGACAGGGCTACAATGAGCAGTTCTTC. This codes for CASSLAAGQGYNEQFF.